A single sample gave rise to the 29 T cell receptor beta chains below, sequenced in a study of T cells in Graves' hyperthyroidism and ophthalmopathy. Amplified regions were TCR beta CDR3 sequences from RNA transcripts. The TCR CDR3 was amplified in a first-round RT-PCR using the HTBI primer set. In TCRdb, the multiplex PCR reads were re-called with MiXCR into one record per CDR3 protein. The data contain hundreds of thousands of distinct CDR3 sequences, 15% to 20% of them seen just once; the ten biggest clones take up 3% to 4.5%. The specimen sequenced was blood. These receptors originate from a woman aged 25 to 39 with Graves' hyperthyroidism.

This clonotype was observed at least ten times. The chain couples TRBV12-3 or TRBV12-4 to TRBJ2-3, with 16 bases fitting TRBD2. This CDR3 comprises 17 residues. The J segment lost 5 bases and the V segment lost 4 bases, leaving 6 bases of the junction unmatched. CDR3 nucleotide sequence: TGTGCCAGCAGTTCCGGGACTAGCGGGAGGGCCATAGATACGCAGTATTTT. Its protein is CASSSGTSGRAIDTQYF.

As to this clonotype: The junction departs from the called germline gene at one end, perhaps through a read error. The V gene is TRBV20-1, the J gene TRBJ2-7; D remains unclear. Germline V lookup: CDR1 DFQATT, CDR2 SNEGSKA (reference sequence). The CDR3 covers 12 residues. CDR3 in amino acids: CSARMDTYEHYF. In nucleotides, the CDR3 is TGCAGTGCTAGAATGGATACCTACGAGCACTACTTC.

The chain recombines TRBV29-1 with TRBJ2-7, with D perhaps matching TRBD2 (6 bases). The CDR3 totals 14 residues. The V and J ends lost 3 bases and 7 bases respectively, with 19 bases between them. Germline V gene sequence: CDR1 SQVTM, CDR2 ANQGSEA. CDR3 amino acids: CSVDWPRAGSEQYF. The CDR3 DNA reads TGCAGCGTTGATTGGCCGCGCGCGGGATCGGAGCAGTACTTC.

This chain joins TRBV9 and TRBJ2-3; D is unclear. Germline-derived CDR1 and CDR2 are SGDLS and YYNGEE. Trimming shortened V by 0 bases and J by 4 bases, and 6 bases separated the two germline ends. The CDR3 is 13 amino acids. The CDR3 region is CASSVVPSDTQYF. CDR3 nucleotides: TGTGCCAGCAGCGTAGTTCCGTCAGATACGCAGTATTTT.

The rearrangement uses TRBV13 and TRBJ2-1; 9 bases agree with TRBD1. This CDR3 has 16 residues. The V segment lost 5 bases and the J segment 8 bases; nucleotides outside the gene matches: 13. Germline V gene sequence: CDR1 PRHDT, CDR2 FYEKMQ (reference sequence). The CDR3 DNA reads as TGTGCCAGCAGCCATAATCCGGGACAGGGTACTGATGAGCAGTTCTTC. It specifies CASSHNPGQGTDEQFF.

The chain links TRBV6-1 to TRBJ1-2; the D gene is possibly TRBD1 (6 bases). The CDR3 is 15 amino acids. Looked up from germline, CDR1 is MNHNS and CDR2 is SASEGT. Trimming shortened V by 6 bases and J by 1 base, and 15 bases separated the two germline ends. The CDR3 loop is CASSPGTPLNYGYTF. Here the CDR3 DNA reads TGTGCCAGCAGCCCCGGGACACCCCTTAACTATGGCTACACCTTC.

The V gene is TRBV7-6, the J gene TRBJ1-5; the D gene is possibly TRBD1 (5 bases). This CDR3 spans 17 amino acids. Trimming left V 5 bases short and J 5 bases short, with 22 bases between. The germline gives CDR1 SGHVS, CDR2 FNYEAQ. Here the CDR3 reads CASSRLAGAGDDQPQHF. The CDR3, as DNA: TGTGCCAGCAGCCGACTAGCGGGTGCCGGGGACGATCAGCCCCAGCATTTT.

This clonotype was seen more than once but under ten times. The rearrangement links TRBV20-1 to TRBJ1-5; maybe TRBD1 (6 bases). Germline CDR1 reads DFQATT; CDR2 reads SNEGSKA (reference sequence). This CDR3 spans 12 amino acids. V was shortened by 5 bases and J by 4 bases, with 9 bases between the two germline ends. The CDR3 DNA reads TGCAGTGCTTTTACAGGGAATCAGCCCCAGCATTTT. This translates into CSAFTGNQPQHF.

This clonotype has more than one count but fewer than ten. This sequence joins TRBV7-9 and TRBJ2-1; D perhaps matches TRBD2 (5 bases). This CDR3 contains 17 residues. CDR1 and CDR2 from the germline V gene are SEHNR and FQNEAQ (reference sequence). Trimming shortened V by 10 bases and J by 5 bases, and 27 bases separated the two germline ends. Here the CDR3 reads CATLRDYSLLSHNEQFF. The CDR3 nucleotides are TGTGCCACCCTCCGCGACTATTCTCTTTTATCCCACAATGAGCAGTTCTTC.

Details on this clonotype: No conserved phenylalanine or tryptophan is present at the end of the CDR3, so a read error is the likely explanation. The chain is built from TRBV7-3 and TRBJ2-1; D may correspond to TRBD1 or TRBD2 (5 bases each). The CDR3 is 17 residues long. Trimming took off 3 bases at V and 1 base at J, with 16 bases between the two ends. Germline V gene lookup returns CDR1 SGHTA and CDR2 FQGTGA. The CDR3 DNA is TGTGCCAGCAGCTTGAGGGGACCGATCTATTCCTACAATGAGCAGTTCTTA. This translates into CASSLRGPIYSYNEQFL.

About this clonotype itself: Since the CDR3 does not end with the conserved phenylalanine or tryptophan, this likely comes from a read error. The chain has TRBV6-1 and TRBJ2-6; no definite D call. V lost 5 bases and J 0 bases, leaving 11 bases between the germline ends. Germline lookup yields CDR1 MNHNS and CDR2 SASEGT. This CDR3 spans 16 amino acids. CDR3 in amino acids: CASSPPRLSGANVLTS. CDR3 DNA sequence: TGTGCCAGCAGTCCTCCGCGCCTCTCTGGGGCCAACGTCCTGACTTCC.

The rearrangement uses TRBV12-3 or TRBV12-4 and TRBJ2-1, with D perhaps TRBD1 (6 bases). Trimming shortened V by 1 base and J by 0 bases, and 10 bases separated the two germline ends. The CDR3 consists of 16 residues. CDR3 amino acids: CASSLGAQGSYNEQFF. The CDR3 DNA is TGTGCCAGCAGTTTAGGCGCACAGGGCTCCTACAATGAGCAGTTCTTC.

This clonotype turned up a few times. The rearrangement joins TRBV25-1 to TRBJ2-3; D is ambiguous. CDR3 size: 13 residues. Per germline, CDR1 MGHDK and CDR2 SYGVNS. V was trimmed by 3 bases and J by 2 bases, leaving 6 bases between them. The CDR3 bases are TGTGCCAGCAGTGACGTGTTCACAGATACGCAGTATTTT. Translating gives CASSDVFTDTQYF.

This chain connects TRBV18 to TRBJ2-3; a possible D gene is TRBD1 (6 bases). The CDR3 consists of 16 residues. CDR1 and CDR2 from the germline V gene are KGHSH and LQKENI. Deletions cut 1 base from V and 5 bases from J, with 16 bases between. This chain's CDR3 is CASSPQRDMIRDTQYF. The CDR3 DNA is TGTGCCAGCTCACCACAACGGGACATGATTCGAGATACGCAGTATTTT.

In its sample, this clonotype was seen a few times. A much larger clone differs by one base, so this may be a read error. The V and J genes are TRBV20-1 and TRBJ2-3; 7 bases are a match to TRBD2. The CDR3 spans 14 residues. The V gene end was trimmed by 2 bases and the J gene end by 5 bases; junction bases not matched to a gene: 7. Germline CDR1 is DFQATT and CDR2 is SNEGSKA (reference sequence). This chain's CDR3 is CSARFLAGVDTQYF. CDR3 sequence (DNA): TGCAGTGCTAGATTCCTGGCGGGAGTAGATACGCAGTATTTT.

The sample holds a few counts of this clonotype. The gene calls are TRBV18 and TRBJ1-1; weak D call: TRBD1 (5 bases). This CDR3 spans 18 amino acids. Germline assignment: CDR1 KGHSH and CDR2 LQKENI. The V and J ends lost 0 bases and 6 bases respectively, with 23 bases between them. The CDR3: CASSPPSGAGRGGPEAFF. CDR3 nucleotides: TGTGCCAGCTCACCACCTTCGGGCGCAGGGAGAGGAGGACCTGAAGCTTTCTTT.

The J gene is TRBJ2-2, the V gene TRBV7-9; the D is unclear. The V gene's germline CDR1 is SEHNR and CDR2 FQNEAQ (reference sequence). The CDR3 is 13 residues long. V gave up 11 bases and J gave up 0 bases, with 10 bases separating them. This CDR3 is CAAARTNTGELFF. As DNA, the CDR3 is TGTGCCGCGGCGCGAACGAACACCGGGGAGCTGTTTTTT.

This clonotype was seen repeatedly, ten times or more. The rearrangement uses TRBV7-2 and TRBJ2-7, with D possibly being TRBD2 (7 bases). The CDR3 is 15 residues long. Germline V gene data show CDR1 as SGHTA and CDR2 as FQGNSA. The V and J ends lost 7 bases and 0 bases respectively, with 16 bases between them. The CDR3 sequence: CASTFRGGGSYEQYF. The DNA of the CDR3 is TGTGCCAGCACCTTTAGGGGGGGGGGCTCCTACGAGCAGTACTTC.

Many counts were recorded for this clonotype. CDR3 amino acids: CASSLLSGTQYF. DNA for the CDR3: TGTGCCAGCAGTTTGCTCTCCGGTACGCAGTATTTT. The chain joins TRBV28 to TRBJ2-3, with D uncertain. The CDR3 runs to 12 residues. Germline-derived CDR1 and CDR2 are MDHEN and SYDVKM. V was shortened by 3 bases and J by 8 bases, with 9 bases between the two germline ends.

The sample holds many counts of this clonotype. The chain is built from TRBV20-1 and TRBJ2-1; the D gene is possibly TRBD2 (5 bases). Trimming left V 3 bases short and J 0 bases short, with 6 bases between. Germline V gene sequence: CDR1 DFQATT, CDR2 SNEGSKA (reference sequence). The CDR3 totals 13 residues. The CDR3 reads CSASRDSYNEQFF. The CDR3 DNA reads TGCAGTGCTAGCCGGGACTCCTACAATGAGCAGTTCTTC.

The table lists this clonotype with a few counts. This sequence joins TRBV15 and TRBJ1-6, with 8 bases lining up with TRBD1. The CDR3 runs to 16 residues. With V trimmed by 2 bases and J by 11 bases, 11 bases remained unmatched. CDR1 is LNHNV and CDR2 is YYDKDF in the germline V gene (reference sequence). The CDR3 sequence is CATSRRITGGTAPLHF. CDR3 sequence (DNA): TGTGCCACCAGCAGACGTATTACAGGGGGGACGGCACCCCTCCACTTT.

This clonotype was seen only a few times. The V and J genes are TRBV5-5 and TRBJ1-2; unclear D gene. The V gene lost 1 base and the J gene lost 6 bases, with 7 bases spanning the gap. The CDR3 is 12 residues long. Germline-derived CDR1 and CDR2 are SGHKS and YYEKEE (reference sequence). The CDR3 is CASSLMWDGYTF. The DNA of the CDR3 is TGTGCCAGCAGCTTGATGTGGGATGGCTACACCTTC.

The chain recombines TRBV6-2 or TRBV6-3 with TRBJ2-7; TRBD1 agrees at 7 bases. The CDR3 has 12 residues. The V gene end was trimmed by 7 bases and the J gene end by 7 bases; junction bases not matched to a gene: 7. Germline values: CDR1 MNHEY, CDR2 SVGEGT. CDR3 in DNA: TGTGCCAGCACCAGAACAGGGGTTGAGCAGTACTTC. Translated: CASTRTGVEQYF.

This clonotype has a handful of counts. The chain recombines TRBV6-1 with TRBJ2-3; D uncertain. Germline assignment: CDR1 MNHNS and CDR2 SASEGT. Trimming cost V 6 bases and J 3 bases, with 13 bases left between them. The CDR3 is 14 amino acids. CDR3 nucleotide sequence: TGTGCCAGCAGAAAGCGAGAAGTGACAGATACGCAGTATTTT. This translates into CASRKREVTDTQYF.

This clonotype came up many times. This rearrangement joins TRBV19 to TRBJ2-7; possible D gene TRBD2, 6 bases. The germline V and J ends were trimmed by 3 bases and 3 bases, with 12 bases remaining between them. The germline V gene has CDR1 LNHDA and CDR2 SQIVND (reference sequence). This CDR3 spans 14 amino acids. The chain's CDR3 is CASSIFRRDYEQYF. CDR3 sequence (DNA): TGTGCCAGTAGTATTTTTCGGAGGGACTACGAGCAGTACTTC.

The chain couples TRBV27 to TRBJ2-3; TRBD1 might be the D (5 bases). Trimming removed 2 bases at V and 4 bases at J, with 10 bases between. The CDR3 is 14 amino acids. Germline V gene data show CDR1 as MNHEY and CDR2 as SMNVEV (reference sequence). The CDR3 sequence is CASSLRPTADTQYF. The CDR3 DNA sequence: TGTGCCAGCAGTTTAAGGCCGACAGCAGATACGCAGTATTTT.

This chain uses TRBV30 with TRBJ1-1; D gene unclear. CDR1 is GTSNPN and CDR2 is SVGIG in the germline V gene (reference sequence). The CDR3 loop spans 15 amino acids. CDR3 in DNA: TGTGCAGTACTAAAAGGGCCGTCGGGGAACACTGAAGCTTTCTTT. Residues: CAVLKGPSGNTEAFF.

This clonotype is a singleton in its sample. This rearrangement joins TRBV29-1 to TRBJ1-1; unclear D gene. The length of the CDR3 is 15 residues. Germline assignment: CDR1 SQVTM and CDR2 ANQGSEA. Trimming pared 0 bases from V and 10 bases from J, leaving 21 bases between. For the CDR3, the DNA is TGCAGCGTTGAAGAATCCAGCGGAGGGTGGGCCCGAGCTTTCTTT. Amino acid sequence: CSVEESSGGWARAFF.

V gene TRBV5-1 combines with J gene TRBJ1-5; 9 bases fit TRBD1. With 2 bases clipped from V and 5 bases from J, the junction kept 5 bases outside the gene matches. There are 15 residues in the CDR3. Germline assignment: CDR1 SGHRS and CDR2 YFSETQ. The CDR3 protein is CASSFGTGRDQPQHF. The CDR3 DNA is TGCGCCAGCAGCTTCGGGACAGGGAGGGATCAGCCCCAGCATTTT.